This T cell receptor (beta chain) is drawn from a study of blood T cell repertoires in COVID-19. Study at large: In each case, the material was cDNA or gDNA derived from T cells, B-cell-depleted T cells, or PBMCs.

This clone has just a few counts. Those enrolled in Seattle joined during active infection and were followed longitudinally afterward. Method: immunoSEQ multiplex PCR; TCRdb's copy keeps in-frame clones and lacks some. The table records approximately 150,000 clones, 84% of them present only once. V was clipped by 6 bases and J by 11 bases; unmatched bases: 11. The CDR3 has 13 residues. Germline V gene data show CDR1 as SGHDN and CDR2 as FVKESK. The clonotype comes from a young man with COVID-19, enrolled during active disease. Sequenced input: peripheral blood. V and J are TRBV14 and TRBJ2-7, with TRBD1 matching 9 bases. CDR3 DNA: TGTGCCAGCAGACCCCGGGGACAGGGCAGTGAGTACTTC. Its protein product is CASRPRGQGSEYF.